This TCR beta chain was documented in a study of regulatory T cells in long-lasting Graves disease. Arm-PCR of CDR3 regions with iRepertoire HTBI primers generated TCR beta libraries. TCRdb reprocessed the multiplex PCR reads with MiXCR, giving one entry per CDR3 protein. The sample contains roughly 440,000 distinct CDR3 sequences, 15% to 20% of which appear only once. Noted time point: newly diagnosed GD, antithyroid drugs for less than 3 months. From RNA extracted from PBMCs, the TCR library was made. Germline V gives CDR1 SEHNR, CDR2 FQNEAQ (reference sequence). Trimming stripped 3 bases from V and 1 base from J, with 7 bases between. The CDR3 consists of 14 residues. The same data also went into a second study, on T cells in Graves' hyperthyroidism and ophthalmopathy. This second study notes: Newly diagnosed hyperthyroidism patients aged 18 to 65 years had disease lasting under 2 months. Each diagnosis was grounded in clinical symptoms, serum thyroxine and TRAb, thyroid ultrasound, and orbital computed tomography.

The rearrangement links TRBV7-9 to TRBJ2-4; no firm D call. The sequence came from a woman aged 18-29 years with Graves disease. The material was peripheral blood mononuclear cells (PBMCs), obtained at new diagnosis, from a patient treated with antithyroid drugs. The CDR3 region is CASSFSVAKNIQYF. As DNA, the CDR3 is TGTGCCAGCAGCTTTTCGGTGGCCAAAAACATTCAGTACTTC. The full variable domain, rest sourced from reference TRBV7-9 and TRBJ2-4, is DTGVSQNPRHKITKRGQNVTFRCDPISEHNRLYWYRQTLGQGPEFLTYFQNEAQLEKSRLLSDRFSAERPKGSFSTLEIQRTEQGDSAMYLCASSFSVAKNIQYFGAGTRLSVL.